This T cell receptor (beta chain) was identified during a study of beta chain features in type 1 diabetes. All of the isolated RNA was reverse transcribed, so expressed TCRB transcripts were sequenced. TCRdb's table, derived via immunoSEQ multiplex PCR, lists solely in-frame clones and lacks some. The sample contains around 400,000 clones, around 16% of which appear only once. Each sorted population was over 98% pure. Trimming removed 1 base at V and 2 bases at J, with 12 bases between. The CDR3 totals 15 residues. In germline, CDR1 is SGHDN, CDR2 FVKESK. Material for sequencing was naive CD4+ T cells from blood. This TCR was sampled from a woman aged 18-29 years in good health. The J gene is TRBJ2-7, the V gene TRBV14, with D tentatively TRBD1 (6 bases). The CDR3 region has the DNA TGTGCCAGCAGCCAAGTGAGACAGGTCGCCTACGAGCAGTACTTC. Its protein product is CASSQVRQVAYEQYF.